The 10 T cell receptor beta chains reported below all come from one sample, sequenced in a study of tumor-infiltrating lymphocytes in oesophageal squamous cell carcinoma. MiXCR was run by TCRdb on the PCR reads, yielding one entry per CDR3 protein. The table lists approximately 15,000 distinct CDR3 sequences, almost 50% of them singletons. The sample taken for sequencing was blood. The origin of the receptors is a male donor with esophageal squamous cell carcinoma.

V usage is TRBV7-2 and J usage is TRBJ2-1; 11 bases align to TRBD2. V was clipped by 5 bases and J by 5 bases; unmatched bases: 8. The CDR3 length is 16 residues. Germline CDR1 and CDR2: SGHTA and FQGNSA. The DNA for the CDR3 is TGTGCCAGCAGCCTAGGTTTTAGCGGGGGGGACAATGAGCAGTTCTTC. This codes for CASSLGFSGGDNEQFF.

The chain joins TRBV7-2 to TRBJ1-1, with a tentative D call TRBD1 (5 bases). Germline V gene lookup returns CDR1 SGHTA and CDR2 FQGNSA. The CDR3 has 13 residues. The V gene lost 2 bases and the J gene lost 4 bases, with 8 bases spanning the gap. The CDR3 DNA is TGTGCCAGCAGCTTATCGGGGGGCACTGAAGCTTTCTTT. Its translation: CASSLSGGTEAFF.

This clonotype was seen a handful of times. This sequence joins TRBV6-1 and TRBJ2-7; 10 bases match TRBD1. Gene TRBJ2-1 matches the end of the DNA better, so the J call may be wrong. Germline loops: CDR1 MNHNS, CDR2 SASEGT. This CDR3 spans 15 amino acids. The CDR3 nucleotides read TGTGCCAGCAGCTCCGGGACAGGGGAATACAATGAGCAGTTCTTC. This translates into CASSSGTGEYNEQFF.

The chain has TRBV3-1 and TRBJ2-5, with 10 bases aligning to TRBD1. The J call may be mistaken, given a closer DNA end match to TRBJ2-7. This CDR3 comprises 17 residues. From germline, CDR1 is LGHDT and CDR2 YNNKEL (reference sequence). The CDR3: CASSQSKTGGASYEQYF. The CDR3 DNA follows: TGTGCCAGCAGCCAGTCGAAGACAGGGGGCGCTTCCTACGAGCAGTACTTC.

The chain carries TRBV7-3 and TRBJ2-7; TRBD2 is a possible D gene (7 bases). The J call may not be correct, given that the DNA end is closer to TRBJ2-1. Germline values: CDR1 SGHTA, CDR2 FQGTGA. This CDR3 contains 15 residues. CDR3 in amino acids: CASSLSRGANNEQFF. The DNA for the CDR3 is TGTGCCAGCAGCTTAAGTCGGGGGGCCAACAATGAGCAGTTCTTC.

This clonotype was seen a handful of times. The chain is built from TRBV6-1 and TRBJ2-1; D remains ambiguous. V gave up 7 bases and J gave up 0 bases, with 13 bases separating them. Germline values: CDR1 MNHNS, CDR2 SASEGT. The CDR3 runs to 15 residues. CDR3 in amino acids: CASTSLAGSYNEQFF. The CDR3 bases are TGTGCCAGCACTTCCCTCGCAGGCTCCTACAATGAGCAGTTCTTC.

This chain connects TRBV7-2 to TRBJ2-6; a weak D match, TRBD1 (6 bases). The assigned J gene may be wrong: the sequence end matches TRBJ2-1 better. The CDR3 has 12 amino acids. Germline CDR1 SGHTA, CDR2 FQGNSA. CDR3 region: CASSSQGFIQFF. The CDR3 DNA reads TGTGCCAGCAGCTCACAGGGTTTCATTCAGTTCTTC.

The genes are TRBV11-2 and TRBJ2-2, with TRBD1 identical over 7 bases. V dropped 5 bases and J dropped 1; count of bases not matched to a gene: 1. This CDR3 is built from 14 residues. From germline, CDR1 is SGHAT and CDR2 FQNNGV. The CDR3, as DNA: TGTGCCAGCAGCCGACAGGGGAACACCGGGGAGCTGTTTTTT. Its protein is CASSRQGNTGELFF.

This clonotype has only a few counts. The CDR3 DNA is TGTGCCAGCAGCTATAACAGGGACTCCTACGAGCAGTACTTC. Amino acids: CASSYNRDSYEQYF. The chain uses TRBV7-6 and TRBJ2-4; D is perhaps TRBD1 (6 bases). The J call could be wrong; TRBJ2-7 is a better fit for the DNA end. CDR1 SGHVS and CDR2 FNYEAQ come from the germline V gene. This CDR3 spans 14 amino acids.

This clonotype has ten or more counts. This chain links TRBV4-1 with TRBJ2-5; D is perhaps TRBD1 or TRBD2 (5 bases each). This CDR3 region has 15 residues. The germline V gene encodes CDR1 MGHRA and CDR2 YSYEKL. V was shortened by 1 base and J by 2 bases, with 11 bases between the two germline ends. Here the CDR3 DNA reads TGCGCCAGCAGCCAAGCCTCGGGGCCGCAAGAGACCCAGTACTTC. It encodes CASSQASGPQETQYF.